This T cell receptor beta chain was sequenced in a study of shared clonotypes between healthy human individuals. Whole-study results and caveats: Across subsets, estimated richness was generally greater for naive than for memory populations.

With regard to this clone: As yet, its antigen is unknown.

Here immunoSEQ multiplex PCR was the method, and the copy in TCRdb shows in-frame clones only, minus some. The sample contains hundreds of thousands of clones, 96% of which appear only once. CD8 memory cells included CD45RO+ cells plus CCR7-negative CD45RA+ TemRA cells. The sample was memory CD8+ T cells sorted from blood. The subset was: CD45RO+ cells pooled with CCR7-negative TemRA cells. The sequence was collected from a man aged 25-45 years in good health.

The CDR3 nucleotides are TGTGCCTGGAGTTCCGGACAGGGCAATTCACCCCTCCACTTT. Translated: CAWSSGQGNSPLHF. J is TRBJ1-6 and V is TRBV30, with TRBD1 matching 8 bases. Germline-derived CDR1 and CDR2 are GTSNPN and SVGIG (reference sequence). V dropped 2 bases and J dropped 7; count of bases not matched to a gene: 4. This CDR3 has 14 amino acids.